Below, 2 T cell receptor beta chains from the same sample are listed, as sequenced in a study of brain T cells in children with intractable seizures. Method: immunoSEQ multiplex PCR; TCRdb's copy keeps in-frame clones and lacks some. The data hold tens of thousands of clones, with about 96% observed a single time. Source: peripheral blood, taken at surgery. These receptors all stem from a boy under three years old with focal cortical dysplasia and intractable seizures.

The chain has TRBV29-1 and TRBJ2-7; TRBD1 aligns across 8 bases. Trimming cost V 4 bases and J 0 bases; bases outside gene matches: 2. Looked up from germline, CDR1 is SQVTM and CDR2 is ANQGSEA. The CDR3 extends over 13 amino acids. CDR3 DNA: TGCAGCGTTGCAGGGGGCAACTCCTACGAGCAGTACTTC. Encoded protein: CSVAGGNSYEQYF.

The chain has TRBV5-5 and TRBJ2-6; 7 nucleotides match TRBD1. The CDR3 consists of 15 residues. CDR1 and CDR2 (germline): SGHKS, YYEKEE (reference sequence). The ends lost 3 bases at V and 0 bases at J; junction bases unmatched: 0. The CDR3 spells CASSWDSSGANVLTF. DNA of the CDR3: TGTGCCAGCAGCTGGGACAGCTCTGGGGCCAACGTCCTGACTTTC.